This TCR beta chain was sequenced for a study of T cell repertoires in ileal Crohn's disease. Note on this clone: Its target is not known.

The CDR3 covers 17 residues. CDR1 and CDR2 (germline): SGHVS, FNYEAQ. V lost 0 bases and J lost 0; bases outside the gene matches: 7. Study-level results: Endoscopic recurrence occurred in every patient whose clonality exceeded 26.8%.

Time point in this sample: neoterminal ileum biopsy at postoperative endoscopy, about 6 months after surgery. Assay: immunoSEQ multiplex PCR; the TCRdb copy retains only in-frame clones and omits some. Altogether about 59,000 clones are present, roughly 91% being singletons, with the ten largest covering about 1.9%. This sequence joins TRBV7-6 and TRBJ2-7, with 8 bases that match TRBD1. Specimen: ileal tissue. The clonotype originates from an adult with Crohn's disease. The CDR3 sequence: CASSLAGWGTGSYEQYF. The DNA of the CDR3 is TGTGCCAGCAGCTTAGCGGGATGGGGGACAGGCTCCTACGAGCAGTACTTC.